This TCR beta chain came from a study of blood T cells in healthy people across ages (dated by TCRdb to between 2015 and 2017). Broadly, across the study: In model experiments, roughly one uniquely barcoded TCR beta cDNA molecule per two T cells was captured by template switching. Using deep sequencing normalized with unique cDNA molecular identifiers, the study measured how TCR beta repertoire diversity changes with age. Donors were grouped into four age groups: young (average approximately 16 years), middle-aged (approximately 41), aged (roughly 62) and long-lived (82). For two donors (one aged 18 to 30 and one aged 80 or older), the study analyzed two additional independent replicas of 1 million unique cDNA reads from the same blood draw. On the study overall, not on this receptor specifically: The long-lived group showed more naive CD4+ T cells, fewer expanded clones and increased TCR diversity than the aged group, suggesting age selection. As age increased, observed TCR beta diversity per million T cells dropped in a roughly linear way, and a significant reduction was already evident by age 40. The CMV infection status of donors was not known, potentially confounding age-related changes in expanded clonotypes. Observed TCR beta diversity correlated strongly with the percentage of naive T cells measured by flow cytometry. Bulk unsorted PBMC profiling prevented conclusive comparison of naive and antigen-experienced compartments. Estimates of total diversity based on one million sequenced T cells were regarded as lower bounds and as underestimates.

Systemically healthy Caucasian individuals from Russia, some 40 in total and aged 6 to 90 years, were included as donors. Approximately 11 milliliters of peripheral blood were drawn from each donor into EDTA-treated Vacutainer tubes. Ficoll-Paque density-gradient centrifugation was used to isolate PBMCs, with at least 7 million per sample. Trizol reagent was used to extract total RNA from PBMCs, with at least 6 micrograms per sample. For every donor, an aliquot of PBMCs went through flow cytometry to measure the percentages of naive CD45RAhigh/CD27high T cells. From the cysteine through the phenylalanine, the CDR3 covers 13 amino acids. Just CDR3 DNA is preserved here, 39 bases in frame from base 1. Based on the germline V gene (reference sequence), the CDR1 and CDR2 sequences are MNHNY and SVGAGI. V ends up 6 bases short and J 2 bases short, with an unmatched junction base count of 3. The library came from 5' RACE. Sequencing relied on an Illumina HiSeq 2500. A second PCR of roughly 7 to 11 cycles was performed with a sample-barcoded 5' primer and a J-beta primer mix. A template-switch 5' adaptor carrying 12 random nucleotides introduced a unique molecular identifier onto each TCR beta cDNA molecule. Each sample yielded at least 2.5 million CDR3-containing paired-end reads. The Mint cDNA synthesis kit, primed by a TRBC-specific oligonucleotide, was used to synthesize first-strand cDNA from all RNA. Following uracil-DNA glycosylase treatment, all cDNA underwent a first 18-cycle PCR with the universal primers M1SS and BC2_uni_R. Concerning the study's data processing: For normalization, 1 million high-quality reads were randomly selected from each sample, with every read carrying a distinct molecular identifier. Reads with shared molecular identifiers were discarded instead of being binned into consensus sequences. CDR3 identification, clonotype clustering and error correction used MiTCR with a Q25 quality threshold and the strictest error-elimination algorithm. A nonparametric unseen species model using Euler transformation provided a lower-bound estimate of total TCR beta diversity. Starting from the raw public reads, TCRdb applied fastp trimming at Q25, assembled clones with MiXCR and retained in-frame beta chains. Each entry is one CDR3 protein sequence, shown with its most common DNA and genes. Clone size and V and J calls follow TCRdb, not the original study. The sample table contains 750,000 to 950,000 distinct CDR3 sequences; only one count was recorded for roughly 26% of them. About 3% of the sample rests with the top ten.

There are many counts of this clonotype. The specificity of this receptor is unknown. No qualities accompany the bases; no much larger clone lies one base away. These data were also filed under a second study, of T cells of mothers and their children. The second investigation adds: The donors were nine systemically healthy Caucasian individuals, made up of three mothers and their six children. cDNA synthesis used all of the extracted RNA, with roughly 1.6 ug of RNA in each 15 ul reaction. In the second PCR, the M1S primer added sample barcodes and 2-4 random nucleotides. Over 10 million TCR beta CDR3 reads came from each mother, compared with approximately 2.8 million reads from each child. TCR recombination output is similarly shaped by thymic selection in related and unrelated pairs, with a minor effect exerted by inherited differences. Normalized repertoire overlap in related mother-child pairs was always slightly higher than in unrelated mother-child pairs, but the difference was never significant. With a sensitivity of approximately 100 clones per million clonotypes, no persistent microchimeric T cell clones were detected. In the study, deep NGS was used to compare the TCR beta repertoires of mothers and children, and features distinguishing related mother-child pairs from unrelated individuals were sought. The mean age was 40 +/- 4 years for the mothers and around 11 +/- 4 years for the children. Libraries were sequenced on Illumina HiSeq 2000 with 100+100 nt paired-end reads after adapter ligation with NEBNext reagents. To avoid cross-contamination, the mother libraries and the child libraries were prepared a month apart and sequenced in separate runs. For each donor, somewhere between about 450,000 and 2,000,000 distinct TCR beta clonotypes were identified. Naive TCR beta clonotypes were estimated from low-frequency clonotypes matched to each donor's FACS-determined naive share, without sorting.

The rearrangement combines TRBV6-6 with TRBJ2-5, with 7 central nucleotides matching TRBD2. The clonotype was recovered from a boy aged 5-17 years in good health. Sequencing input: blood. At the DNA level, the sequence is TGTGCCAGCAGCGGGACTATTCAAGAGACCCAGTACTTC. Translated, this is CASSGTIQETQYF.